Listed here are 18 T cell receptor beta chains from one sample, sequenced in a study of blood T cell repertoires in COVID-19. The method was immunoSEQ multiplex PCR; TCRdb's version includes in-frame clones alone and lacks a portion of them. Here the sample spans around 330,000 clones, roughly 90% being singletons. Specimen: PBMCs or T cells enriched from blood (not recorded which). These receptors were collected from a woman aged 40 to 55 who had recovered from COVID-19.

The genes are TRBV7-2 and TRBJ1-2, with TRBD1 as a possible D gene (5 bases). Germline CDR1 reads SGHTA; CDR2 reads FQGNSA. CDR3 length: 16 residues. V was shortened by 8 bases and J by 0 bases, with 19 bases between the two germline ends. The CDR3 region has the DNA TGTGCCAGCGGTATAATCGAAGGGGTTCCTAACTATGGCTACACCTTC. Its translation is CASGIIEGVPNYGYTF.

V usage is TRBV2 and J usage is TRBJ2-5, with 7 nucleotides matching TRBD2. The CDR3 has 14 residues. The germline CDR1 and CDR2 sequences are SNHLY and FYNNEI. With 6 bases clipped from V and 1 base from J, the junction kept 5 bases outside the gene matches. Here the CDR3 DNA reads TGTGCCAGCAGAGCCCGGGGGGTCCAAGAGACCCAGTACTTC. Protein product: CASRARGVQETQYF.

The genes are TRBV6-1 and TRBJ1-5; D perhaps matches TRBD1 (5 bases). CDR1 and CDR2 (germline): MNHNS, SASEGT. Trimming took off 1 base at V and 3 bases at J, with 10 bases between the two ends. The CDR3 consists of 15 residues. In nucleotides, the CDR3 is TGTGCCAGCAGTGAAGTTGGGGCCGCCAATCAGCCCCAGCATTTT. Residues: CASSEVGAANQPQHF.

CDR3 sequence (DNA): TGTGCCAGCAGTTCAGGGTTGTCTGGGGCCAACGTCCTGACTTTC. The encoded protein is CASSSGLSGANVLTF. The chain is built from TRBV6-2 or TRBV6-3 and TRBJ2-6; perhaps TRBD1 as D (5 bases). V dropped 4 bases and J dropped 1 base, with 8 bases sitting between them. CDR1 and CDR2 (germline): MNHEY, SVGEGT. The CDR3 is 15 amino acids.

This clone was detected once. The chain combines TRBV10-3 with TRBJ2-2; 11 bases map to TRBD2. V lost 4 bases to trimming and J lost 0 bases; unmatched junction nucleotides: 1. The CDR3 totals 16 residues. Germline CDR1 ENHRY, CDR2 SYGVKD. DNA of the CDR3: TGTGCCATCAGTGTAGCGGGAGGGCCGAACACCGGGGAGCTGTTTTTT. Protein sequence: CAISVAGGPNTGELFF.

The CDR3 spells CASSVFRKSYEQYF. The CDR3 nucleotides read TGTGCCAGCAGTGTGTTCAGGAAATCCTACGAGCAGTACTTC. The chain has TRBV6-2 or TRBV6-3 and TRBJ2-7, with no clear D. The CDR3 extends over 14 amino acids. V lost 5 bases, J lost 1 base, and 12 bases lay in between. CDR1 is MNHEY and CDR2 is SVGEGT in the germline V gene.

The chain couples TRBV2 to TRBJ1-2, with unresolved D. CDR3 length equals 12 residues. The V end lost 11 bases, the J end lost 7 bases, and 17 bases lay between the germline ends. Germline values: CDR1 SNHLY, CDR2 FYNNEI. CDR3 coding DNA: TGTGCCTCTCATCGGGGTGCAGGTGGCTACACCTTC. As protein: CASHRGAGGYTF.

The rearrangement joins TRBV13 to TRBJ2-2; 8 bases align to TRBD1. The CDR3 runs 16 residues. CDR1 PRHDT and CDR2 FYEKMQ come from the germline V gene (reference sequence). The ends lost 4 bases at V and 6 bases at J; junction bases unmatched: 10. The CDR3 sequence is CASSSSDRGGAGELFF. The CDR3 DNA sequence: TGTGCCAGCAGCTCCTCCGACAGGGGCGGCGCCGGGGAGCTGTTTTTT.

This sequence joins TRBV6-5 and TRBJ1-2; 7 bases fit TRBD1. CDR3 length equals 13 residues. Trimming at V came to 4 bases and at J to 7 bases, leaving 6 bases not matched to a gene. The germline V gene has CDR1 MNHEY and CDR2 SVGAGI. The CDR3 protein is CASSSGQFAGYTF. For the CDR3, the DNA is TGTGCCAGCAGTTCGGGACAGTTCGCTGGCTACACCTTC.

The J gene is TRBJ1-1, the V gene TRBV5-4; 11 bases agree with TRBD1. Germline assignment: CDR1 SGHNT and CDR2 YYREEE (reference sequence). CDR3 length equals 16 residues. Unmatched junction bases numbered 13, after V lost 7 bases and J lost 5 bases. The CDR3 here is CASGFWTGGIGTEAFF. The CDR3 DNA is TGTGCCAGCGGATTTTGGACAGGGGGCATAGGTACTGAAGCTTTCTTT.

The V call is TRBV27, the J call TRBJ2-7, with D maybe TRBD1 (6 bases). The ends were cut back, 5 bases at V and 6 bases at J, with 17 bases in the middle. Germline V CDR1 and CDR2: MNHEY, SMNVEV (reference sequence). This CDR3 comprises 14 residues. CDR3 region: CASSLRYEGVEQYF. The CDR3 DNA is TGTGCCAGCAGTCTTCGGTATGAGGGGGTCGAGCAGTACTTC.

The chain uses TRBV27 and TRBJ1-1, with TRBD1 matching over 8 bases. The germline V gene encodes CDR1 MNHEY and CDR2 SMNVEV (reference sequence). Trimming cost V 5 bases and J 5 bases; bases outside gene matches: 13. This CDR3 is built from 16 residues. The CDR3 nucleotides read TGTGCCAGCAGTGCTATACTCGGACAGGGCGGGACTGAAGCTTTCTTT. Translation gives CASSAILGQGGTEAFF.

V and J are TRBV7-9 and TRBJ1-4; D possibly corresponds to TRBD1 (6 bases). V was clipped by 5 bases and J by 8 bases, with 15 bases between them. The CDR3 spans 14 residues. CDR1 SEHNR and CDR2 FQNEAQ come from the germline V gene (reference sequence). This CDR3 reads CASSNRVLAEKLFF. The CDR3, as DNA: TGTGCCAGCAGCAACAGGGTGCTCGCCGAAAAACTGTTTTTT.

The DNA for the CDR3 is TGTGCCAGCAGCTTGAGCGGGAGGAGGACAGATACGCAGTATTTT. Translating it yields CASSLSGRRTDTQYF. The V gene is TRBV7-2, the J gene TRBJ2-3; TRBD2 matches at 9 bases. V lost 3 bases to trimming and J lost 3 bases; unmatched junction nucleotides: 4. Germline V gene sequence: CDR1 SGHTA, CDR2 FQGNSA. This CDR3 is built from 15 residues.

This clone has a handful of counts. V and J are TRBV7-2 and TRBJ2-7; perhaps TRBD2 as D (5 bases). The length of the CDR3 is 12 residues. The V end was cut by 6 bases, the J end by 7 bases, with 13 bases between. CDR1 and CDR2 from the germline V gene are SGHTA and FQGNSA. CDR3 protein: CASSSLREEQYF. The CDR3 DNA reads TGTGCCAGCAGTTCCCTTCGGGAAGAGCAGTACTTC.

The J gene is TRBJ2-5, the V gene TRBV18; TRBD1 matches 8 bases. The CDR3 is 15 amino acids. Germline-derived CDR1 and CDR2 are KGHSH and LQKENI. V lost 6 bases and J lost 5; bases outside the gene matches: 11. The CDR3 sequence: CASSPRTGQVETQYF. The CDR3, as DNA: TGTGCCAGCTCTCCGAGGACAGGGCAAGTGGAGACCCAGTACTTC. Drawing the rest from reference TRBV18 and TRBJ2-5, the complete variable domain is NAGVMQNPRHLVRRRGQEARLRCSPMKGHSHVYWYRQLPEEGLKFMVYLQKENIIDESGMPKERFSAEFPKEGPSILRIQQVVRGDSAAYFCASSPRTGQVETQYFGPGTRLLVL.

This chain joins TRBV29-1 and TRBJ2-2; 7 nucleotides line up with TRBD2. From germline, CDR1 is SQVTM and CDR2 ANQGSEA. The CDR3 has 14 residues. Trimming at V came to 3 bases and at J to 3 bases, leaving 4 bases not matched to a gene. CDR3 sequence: CSVDMGGDTGELFF. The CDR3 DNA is TGCAGCGTTGACATGGGGGGGGACACCGGGGAGCTGTTTTTT.

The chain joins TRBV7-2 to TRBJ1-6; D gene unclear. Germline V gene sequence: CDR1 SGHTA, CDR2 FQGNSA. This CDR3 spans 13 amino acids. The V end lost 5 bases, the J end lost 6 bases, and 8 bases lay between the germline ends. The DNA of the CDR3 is TGTGCCAGCAGCCCAACAGTTAATTCACCCCTCCACTTT. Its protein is CASSPTVNSPLHF.